These T cell receptor beta chains were read from a single sample in a study of T-cell reconstitution after alpha-beta-depleted transplantation in children. TCRdb reanalysed the PCR reads using MiXCR and keeps one entry per CDR3 protein. The sample carries 750,000 to 950,000 distinct CDR3 sequences, 16% recorded once. The sequenced sample was PBMCs, mostly from graft donor cells, obtained 360 days after TCRalphabeta/CD19-depleted stem cell transplant. These receptors were obtained from a male patient aged 10 to 17 who had a stem cell transplant for acute lymphoblastic leukemia, so the T cells may come from the graft donor. Both conserved end residues are part of each CDR3. The D gene is left open where the match is weak. Expanded clones are given a class, and other clones once, few, many or no size at all.

TRBJ2-6 few TRBV5-1 TRBD1 TGCGCCAGCAGCTTCAAACAGGGACAGGGGGCAACGACTGGGGCCAACGTCCTGACTTTC CASSFKQGQGATTGANVLTF
TRBJ2-7 . TRBV7-9 . TGTGCCAGCAGCTTAGACCTGAGACTAGTGCACGAGCAGTACTTC CASSLDLRLVHEQYF
TRBJ2-2 many TRBV6-5 TRBD1 TGTGCCAGCAGTTACGACAGGGGGCCTACCGGGGAGCTGTTTTTT CASSYDRGPTGELFF
TRBJ1-1 many TRBV5-1 . TGCGCCAGCAGCTCGGATTTGAACACTGAAGCTTTCTTT CASSSDLNTEAFF
TRBJ2-5 . TRBV27 . TGTGCCAGCAGTAACCACGGACAGGGAGGGGAGACCCAGTACTTC CASSNHGQGGETQYF
TRBJ2-3 few TRBV5-1 . TGCGCCAGCAGCTTGGGGGTTAGCGGAGCCACCACAGATACGCAGTATTTT CASSLGVSGATTDTQYF
TRBJ2-7 few TRBV29-1 . TGCAGCGTGGACTCCGGGGCCCCGTTCCACGAGCAGTACTTC CSVDSGAPFHEQYF
TRBJ2-5 . TRBV24-1 . TGTGCCACCAGTGCTCGGGTAGCGGTCCAAGAGACCCAGTACTTC CATSARVAVQETQYF
TRBJ2-7 . TRBV28 TRBD2 TGTGCCAGCAGTAGAACGCTAGCGGGAGAGGATGCCTACGAGCAGTACTTC CASSRTLAGEDAYEQYF
TRBJ2-7 few TRBV21-1 . TGTGCCAGCAGCAAAGTTGTGGGCGAGCAGTACTTC CASSKVVGEQYF
TRBJ2-2 . TRBV20-1 TRBD1 TGCAGTGCGGGGGGACAGGGATTAGGCACCGGGGAGCTGTTTTTT CSAGGQGLGTGELFF
TRBJ1-2 . TRBV10-3 . TGTGCCATCAGTGCGCGAGAAAATGGCTACACCTTC CAISARENGYTF
TRBJ2-4 . TRBV6-1 . TGTGCCAGCAGGGGCTACAGGGAACTAGCCAAAAACATTCAGTACTTC CASRGYRELAKNIQYF
TRBJ2-7 many TRBV4-1 TRBD1 TGCGCCAGCAGCCTAGACAGGGGGCTAATCTCCCCGCAGTACTTC CASSLDRGLISPQYF
TRBJ2-2 . TRBV5-1 TRBD1 TGCGCCAGCAGCCTAACGACAGGGGCGACCGGGGAGCTGTTTTTT CASSLTTGATGELFF
TRBJ2-1 . TRBV5-1 TRBD2 TGCGCCAGCAGCTTGTTAACTAGCGACTACAATGAGCAGTTCTTC CASSLLTSDYNEQFF
TRBJ1-2 . TRBV12-3/TRBV12-4 TRBD1 TGTGCCAGCAGTCTTCGGACAGGCGAAGGCTACACCTTC CASSLRTGEGYTF
TRBJ2-7 . TRBV20-1 TRBD1 TGCAGTGCTAGGGGACAGAGACCCGAGCAGTACTTC CSARGQRPEQYF
TRBJ1-4 . TRBV10-3 TRBD1 TGTGCCATCAGCGGACAGGGGGCTAATGAAAAACTGTTTTTT CAISGQGANEKLFF
TRBJ2-2 . TRBV5-1 TRBD1 TGCGCCACCCACGGGACAGGGGATTACACCGGGGAGCTGTTTTTT CATHGTGDYTGELFF
TRBJ2-1 many TRBV7-2 . TGTGCCAGCAGCCCAAGAAAGTTGGGGGCGTACTACAATGAGCAGTTCTTC CASSPRKLGAYYNEQFF
TRBJ2-7 many TRBV2 TRBD1 TGTGCCAGCAGTAACGGACAGGGCGCGTACGAGCAGTACTTC CASSNGQGAYEQYF
TRBJ2-2 . TRBV5-1 . TGCGCCAGCAGCTTGGCAAGACTCCTGAACACCGGGGAGCTGTTTTTT CASSLARLLNTGELFF
TRBJ2-3 . TRBV27 . TGTGCCAGCCGAGGGTGGGATACGCAGTATTTT CASRGWDTQYF
TRBJ2-7 . TRBV29-1 TRBD2 TGCAGCGCAGGACTAGCGGGAGTCGGGTACGAGCAGTACTTC CSAGLAGVGYEQYF
TRBJ1-2 few TRBV4-1 . TGCGCCAGCAGCCAAGGGGAGAAACTCGGCAGGGTGGGCTACACCTTC CASSQGEKLGRVGYTF